These 27 T cell receptor beta chains were all obtained from the same sample, sequenced in a study of beta chain features in type 1 diabetes. All of the isolated RNA was reverse transcribed, so expressed TCRB transcripts were sequenced. Sequencing was performed with immunoSEQ multiplex PCR; in TCRdb, only in-frame clones are kept and a portion is missing. The sample lists 400,000 to 600,000 clones; 30% were seen once. The sample comprised naive CD4+ T cells from blood. These receptors were taken from a man in his late teens or twenties in good health.

This clone occurred a few times. This chain links TRBV7-9 with TRBJ2-3; the D gene is possibly TRBD2 (6 bases). The CDR3 is 17 residues long. V shed 6 bases and J shed 0 bases, with 19 bases lying between them. Per germline, CDR1 SEHNR and CDR2 FQNEAQ (reference sequence). CDR3 region: CASRQSLRDGSTDTQYF. In DNA form, the CDR3 reads TGTGCCAGCAGGCAATCCCTGCGGGACGGGAGCACAGATACGCAGTATTTT.

The chain is built from TRBV19 and TRBJ2-5; 11 nucleotides match TRBD1. This CDR3 is built from 14 residues. Trimming at V came to 6 bases and at J to 5 bases, leaving 5 bases not matched to a gene. Germline CDR1 and CDR2: LNHDA and SQIVND (reference sequence). The CDR3 is CASRGQGAWETQYF. CDR3 DNA: TGTGCCAGTAGAGGACAGGGGGCTTGGGAGACCCAGTACTTC.

This clone has just a few counts. The V call is TRBV29-1, the J call TRBJ2-2; 8 bases map to TRBD1. Unmatched junction bases numbered 2, after V lost 3 bases and J lost 2 bases. The CDR3 is made up of 14 amino acids. Germline V gene lookup returns CDR1 SQVTM and CDR2 ANQGSEA. CDR3 sequence reads: CSVEDRANTGELFF. CDR3 bases: TGCAGCGTTGAGGACAGGGCAAACACCGGGGAGCTGTTTTTT.

The sample holds a few counts of this clone. The V and J genes are TRBV25-1 and TRBJ1-3; 9 positions match TRBD1. In germline, CDR1 is MGHDK, CDR2 SYGVNS. The junction had 7 bases not matched to a gene; V was cut back by 1 base and J by 0 bases. This CDR3 has 18 amino acids. The chain's CDR3 is CASSEFVGQGNSGNTIYF. The DNA of the CDR3 is TGTGCCAGCAGTGAATTCGTGGGACAGGGAAACTCTGGAAACACCATATATTTT.

This clone showed up just a few times. The DNA for the CDR3 is TGTGCCAGCAGTGATAAGCAAGGCGAGCAGTACTTC. Translated, it gives CASSDKQGEQYF. This chain links TRBV2 with TRBJ2-7; D not certain. The CDR3 has 12 amino acids. Germline CDR1 is SNHLY and CDR2 is FYNNEI. Trimming shortened V by 3 bases and J by 6 bases, and 9 bases separated the two germline ends.

The genes are TRBV30 and TRBJ2-3; D gene unclear. CDR1 and CDR2 from the germline V gene are GTSNPN and SVGIG (reference sequence). The V and J ends lost 0 bases and 6 bases respectively, with 10 bases between them. The CDR3 runs to 13 residues. The CDR3 sequence is CAWSVLRMDTQYF. CDR3 coding DNA: TGTGCCTGGAGTGTACTCCGAATGGATACGCAGTATTTT.

In this sample, this clone turned up a few times. V is TRBV29-1 and J is TRBJ1-1; D gene ambiguous. Germline-derived CDR1 and CDR2 are SQVTM and ANQGSEA. The V gene lost 6 bases and the J gene lost 10 bases, with 15 bases spanning the gap. The CDR3 is made up of 11 amino acids. Here the CDR3 reads CSVLRSQGAFF. The CDR3 nucleotides are TGCAGCGTACTCCGGTCTCAAGGAGCTTTCTTT.

The table lists this clone with a few counts. The chain joins TRBV6-5 to TRBJ2-1; a weak D match, TRBD1 (5 bases). The CDR3 has 14 amino acids. Trimming removed 5 bases from V and 7 bases from J, with 15 bases in between. Germline CDR1 is MNHEY and CDR2 is SVGAGI. DNA of the CDR3: TGTGCCAGCAGTGGAATAGGGGTGAGGAATGAGCAGTTCTTC. The encoded protein is CASSGIGVRNEQFF.

With respect to this clone: A read error may produce the germline difference seen at one junction end. The rearrangement joins TRBV7-2 to TRBJ2-1; 8 bases fit TRBD2. CDR1 is SGHTA, CDR2 FQGNSA, per germline. The CDR3 spans 11 residues. In DNA, the CDR3 is TGTGCCAGCGGCACTCAAGCGGGGGCGGTCTTC. Residues: CASGTQAGAVF. Full variable domain (remainder filled in from reference TRBV7-2 and TRBJ2-1): GAGVSQSPSNKVTEKGKDVELRCDPISGHTALYWYRQSLGQGLEFLIYFQGNSAPDKSGLPSDRFSAERTGGSVSTLTIQRTQQEDSAVYLCASGTQAGAVFGPGTRLTVL.

This clone was seen more than once but under ten times. The chain has TRBV7-2 and TRBJ2-1; 10 bases fit TRBD2. With V trimmed by 5 bases and J by 0 bases, 10 bases remained unmatched. The germline CDR1 and CDR2 sequences are SGHTA and FQGNSA. CDR3 length: 18 residues. The DNA for the CDR3 is TGTGCCAGCAGCGGCCCTTCACTAGCGGGACTCTCCTACAATGAGCAGTTCTTC. Amino acids: CASSGPSLAGLSYNEQFF.

The chain is built from TRBV29-1 and TRBJ1-1, with D tentatively TRBD1 (5 bases). V was cut by 4 bases and J by 6 bases, with 9 bases left in between. Per the germline V gene, CDR1 is SQVTM and CDR2 is ANQGSEA. CDR3 length: 11 residues. CDR3 sequence: CSVVGRAEAFF. DNA of the CDR3: TGCAGCGTTGTCGGCAGGGCTGAAGCTTTCTTT. Filled out from reference TRBV29-1 and TRBJ1-1, the complete variable domain reads SAVISQKPSRDICQRGTSLTIQCQVDSQVTMMFWYRQQPGQSLTLIATANQGSEATYESGFVIDKFPISRPNLTFSTLTVSNMSPEDSSIYLCSVVGRAEAFFGQGTRLTVV.

This clone has more than one count but fewer than ten. J is TRBJ1-2 and V is TRBV29-1; D gene uncertain. This CDR3 region has 12 residues. Between the trimmed V and J ends, which lost 3 bases and 1 base, there was a span of 6 bases. Germline values: CDR1 SQVTM, CDR2 ANQGSEA. The CDR3 protein is CSVESHNYGYTF. CDR3 DNA: TGCAGCGTTGAGAGTCATAACTATGGCTACACCTTC.

This clone occurred a few times. V and J are TRBV20-1 and TRBJ1-1, with TRBD1 as a possible D gene (5 bases). V lost 7 bases and J lost 7, with 10 bases in between. The CDR3 contains 10 residues. The germline V gene encodes CDR1 DFQATT and CDR2 SNEGSKA (reference sequence). CDR3 in amino acids: CSGRGNEAFF. CDR3 nucleotides: TGCAGTGGAAGGGGAAATGAAGCTTTCTTT.

The gene calls are TRBV14 and TRBJ2-2; 9 positions match TRBD2. Per germline, CDR1 SGHDN and CDR2 FVKESK. The trim removed 1 base at V and 6 bases at J, leaving 9 bases unmatched. The CDR3 spans 17 residues. The CDR3 DNA sequence: TGTGCCAGCAGCCAAGGATTGCGGGAGGGCCTAGCCGGGGAGCTGTTTTTT. Translation: CASSQGLREGLAGELFF.

This rearrangement joins TRBV5-1 to TRBJ1-1; a possible D gene is TRBD1 (5 bases). The V gene's germline CDR1 is SGHRS and CDR2 YFSETQ. The length of the CDR3 is 14 residues. V lost 3 bases to trimming and J lost 1 base, with 10 bases between them. CDR3 nucleotides: TGCGCCAGCAGCTCCCAGGGTGGGAACACTGAAGCTTTCTTT. This sequence encodes CASSSQGGNTEAFF.

The chain employs TRBV23-1 and TRBJ2-7; the match to TRBD1 covers 9 bases. TRBV23-1 is known as an ORF, though its function is uncertain. V shed 1 base and J 4 bases; nucleotides not matched to a gene: 14. This CDR3 region has 18 residues. The DNA for the CDR3 is TGCGCCAGCAGTCAATTTTCCCGTCCGGGACAGGGCACTTACGAGCAGTACTTC. This encodes CASSQFSRPGQGTYEQYF.

The chain combines TRBV7-9 with TRBJ2-7; D unresolved. The germline CDR1 and CDR2 sequences are SEHNR and FQNEAQ (reference sequence). This CDR3 has 12 amino acids. The ends were cut back, 2 bases at V and 7 bases at J, with 9 bases in the middle. The DNA for the CDR3 is TGTGCCAGCAGCTTACAGACCGGGGAGCAGTACTTC. Protein: CASSLQTGEQYF.

This chain connects TRBV30 to TRBJ1-5; D is perhaps TRBD1 (6 bases). V lost 0 bases, J lost 0 bases, and 15 bases lay in between. Germline-derived CDR1 and CDR2 are GTSNPN and SVGIG (reference sequence). The CDR3 runs 17 residues. The CDR3 sequence is CAWSVPGGSNSNQPQHF. CDR3 DNA sequence: TGTGCCTGGAGTGTTCCTGGGGGCAGCAATAGCAATCAGCCCCAGCATTTT.

This sequence joins TRBV28 and TRBJ2-7; D remains unclear. Germline assignment: CDR1 MDHEN and CDR2 SYDVKM. CDR3 length: 14 amino acids. With 4 bases removed from V and 3 bases from J, the gap between germline ends came to 13 bases. CDR3 nucleotide sequence: TGTGCCAGCAGTTCCCTCCCCGACGGCTACGAGCAGTACTTC. Protein sequence: CASSSLPDGYEQYF.

This clone was seen a handful of times. The chain uses TRBV7-9 and TRBJ2-3; TRBD2 matches 16 bases. Per the germline V gene, CDR1 is SEHNR and CDR2 is FQNEAQ (reference sequence). The CDR3 is made up of 16 amino acids. Trimming at V came to 5 bases and at J to 4 bases, leaving 3 bases not matched to a gene. For the CDR3, the DNA is TGTGCCAGCAGCGTGGGGACTAGCGGGAGGGCAGATACGCAGTATTTT. Amino acids: CASSVGTSGRADTQYF.

For this clone: The identical CDR3 is also encoded by other nucleotide sequences in the sample. The gene calls are TRBV30 and TRBJ1-3, with D unresolved. This CDR3 has 12 residues. Germline assignment: CDR1 GTSNPN and CDR2 SVGIG (reference sequence). Trimming stripped 5 bases from V and 0 bases from J, with 5 bases between. The chain's CDR3 is CAWGASGNTIYF. Written as DNA, the CDR3 is TGTGCCTGGGGCGCCTCTGGAAACACCATATATTTT.

The chain joins TRBV25-1 to TRBJ1-1; 9 nucleotides align to TRBD1. CDR3 length: 15 amino acids. Germline V gene lookup returns CDR1 MGHDK and CDR2 SYGVNS. V dropped 4 bases and J dropped 2; count of bases not matched to a gene: 5. The CDR3 DNA reads TGTGCCAGCAGTGGATGGACAGGGGACAACACTGAAGCTTTCTTT. It yields the protein CASSGWTGDNTEAFF.

The chain has TRBV7-9 and TRBJ1-5; a weak D match, TRBD1 (5 bases). The CDR3 consists of 14 residues. V shed 3 bases and J shed 7 bases, with 13 bases lying between them. Germline loops: CDR1 SEHNR, CDR2 FQNEAQ (reference sequence). The CDR3 region has the DNA TGTGCCAGCAGCTTGGACATCTCCAGCCAGCCCCAGCATTTT. Translation: CASSLDISSQPQHF.

This clone has only a few counts. The chain employs TRBV7-2 and TRBJ1-2; no reliable D call. The length of the CDR3 is 15 residues. The germline CDR1 and CDR2 sequences are SGHTA and FQGNSA. V was pared by 2 bases and J by 0 bases, with 10 bases between. CDR3 region: CASSLRTETNYGYTF. The CDR3 DNA reads TGTGCCAGCAGCTTACGGACGGAAACTAACTATGGCTACACCTTC.

This clone was observed a handful of times. The CDR3 coding sequence is TGTGCCAGCAGCCTCGGGACTAGCGGGAACACAGATACGCAGTATTTT. Translating gives CASSLGTSGNTDTQYF. The chain uses TRBV7-2 and TRBJ2-3; 13 nucleotides line up with TRBD2. Unmatched junction bases numbered 4, after V lost 5 bases and J lost 2 bases. Looked up from germline, CDR1 is SGHTA and CDR2 is FQGNSA. The CDR3 has 16 amino acids.

The chain combines TRBV7-9 with TRBJ1-5; possibly TRBD1 for D (6 bases). Trimming removed 5 bases from V and 4 bases from J, with 12 bases in between. CDR1 and CDR2 from the germline V gene are SEHNR and FQNEAQ (reference sequence). CDR3 length: 14 residues. CDR3 coding DNA: TGTGCCAGCAGCGAATTACAGGGAAATCAGCCCCAGCATTTT. Translating it yields CASSELQGNQPQHF.

The rearrangement joins TRBV4-2 to TRBJ2-7; 10 nucleotides align to TRBD2. J lost 4 bases, V lost 4 bases, and 4 bases had no gene match. This CDR3 region has 14 residues. The germline V gene has CDR1 LGHNA and CDR2 YNFKEQ. The CDR3 reads CASSRGTSEYEQYF. The DNA of the CDR3 is TGTGCCAGCAGCCGGGGGACTAGCGAGTACGAGCAGTACTTC.